This is a list of T cell receptor beta chains from one sample in a study of blood T cell repertoires in COVID-19. Measured with immunoSEQ multiplex PCR; TCRdb has only the in-frame clones, and not every one. This table holds 390,000 or so clones, 87% found once. Sequencing used peripheral blood. The origin of the receptors is a woman aged 25 to 45 with COVID-19, enrolled during active disease. CDR3s include the opening cysteine and the closing phenylalanine or tryptophan. A D gene is named only where the DNA matches it firmly. Expanded clones get a size class; other rows say once, few or many, or leave the size out.

V gene	D gene	clone size	J gene	CDR3 protein	CDR3 DNA
TRBV19	TRBD1	once	TRBJ2-7	CASSAAGTGYNEQYF	TGTGCCAGTAGTGCAGCCGGGACAGGGTACAACGAGCAGTACTTC
TRBV7-7	TRBD2	NA	TRBJ2-5	CASSLGTSGKETQYF	TGTGCTAGCAGCCTGGGGACTAGCGGGAAAGAGACCCAGTACTTC
TRBV3-1/TRBV3-2	TRBD2	NA	TRBJ2-5	CASSQENLAGVETQYF	TGTGCCAGCAGCCAAGAAAATCTAGCGGGAGTAGAGACCCAGTACTTC
TRBV2	NA	NA	TRBJ1-1	CASRTWARGAFF	TGTGCCAGCAGAACCTGGGCCCGGGGGGCTTTCTTT
TRBV19	TRBD2	NA	TRBJ2-4	CASSMGRGRNIQYF	TGTGCCAGTAGTATGGGGCGCGGGAGGAACATTCAGTACTTC
TRBV5-4	NA	once	TRBJ1-2	CASSLATMDYGYTF	TGTGCCAGCAGCTTGGCGACAATGGACTATGGCTACACCTTC
TRBV27	TRBD1	NA	TRBJ1-5	CASSFGTGGDQPQHF	TGTGCCAGCAGTTTTGGGACAGGGGGTGATCAGCCCCAGCATTTT
TRBV30	TRBD2	NA	TRBJ2-7	CAWMTSGSYEQYF	TGTGCCTGGATGACTAGCGGGAGCTACGAGCAGTACTTC
TRBV28	NA	NA	TRBJ1-5	CASRGPVGNQPQHF	TGTGCCAGCCGGGGTCCCGTCGGCAATCAGCCCCAGCATTTT
TRBV9	TRBD1	NA	TRBJ2-6	CASSVDKGAPSGANVLTF	TGTGCCAGCAGCGTGGATAAGGGGGCCCCCTCTGGGGCCAACGTCCTGACTTTC
TRBV9	NA	NA	TRBJ1-3	CASSVAPAGSGNTIYF	TGTGCCAGCAGCGTAGCTCCGGCGGGCTCTGGAAACACCATATATTTT
TRBV7-2	TRBD1	NA	TRBJ1-2	CASSLVGTGPDGYTF	TGTGCCAGCAGCTTAGTAGGGACAGGGCCGGACGGCTACACCTTC
TRBV7-2	TRBD2	NA	TRBJ2-7	CASSLPGGTYEQYF	TGTGCCAGCAGCTTACCGGGAGGGACCTACGAGCAGTACTTC
TRBV28	NA	once	TRBJ2-7	CASSFDRGGYGSPYEQYF	TGTGCCAGCAGTTTTGACAGGGGAGGGTATGGGTCTCCCTACGAGCAGTACTTC
TRBV9	TRBD2	NA	TRBJ2-1	CASSPRALAGSSYNEQFF	TGTGCCAGCAGCCCCAGGGCCCTAGCGGGGAGCTCCTACAATGAGCAGTTCTTC
TRBV20-1	TRBD1	NA	TRBJ1-1	CSASRMGQAQGGEAFF	TGCAGTGCTAGTAGGATGGGACAGGCCCAAGGGGGTGAAGCTTTCTTT
TRBV12-3/TRBV12-4	NA	NA	TRBJ1-5	CASSFSGQPQHF	TGTGCCAGCAGTTTTTCAGGTCAGCCCCAGCATTTT
TRBV4-2	TRBD1	NA	TRBJ2-1	CASSQDGGQGNEQFF	TGTGCCAGCAGCCAAGATGGGGGACAGGGCAATGAGCAGTTCTTC
TRBV7-2	TRBD2	NA	TRBJ2-1	CASSLWTSDNEQFF	TGTGCCAGCAGCTTATGGACTAGCGACAATGAGCAGTTCTTC
TRBV28	TRBD2	NA	TRBJ2-3	CASKTSVNTDTQYF	TGTGCCAGCAAGACTAGCGTTAACACAGATACGCAGTATTTT
TRBV3-1/TRBV3-2	NA	NA	TRBJ2-7	CASSRLRGAPQQYF	TGTGCCAGCAGCCGACTCCGGGGGGCGCCCCAGCAGTACTTC
TRBV11-2	NA	NA	TRBJ2-7	CASSLAGVVQYF	TGTGCCAGCAGCTTAGCGGGAGTCGTGCAGTACTTC
TRBV4-3	NA	NA	TRBJ2-5	CASSQDTPPFAMETQYF	TGCGCCAGCAGCCAAGATACCCCCCCTTTCGCTATGGAGACCCAGTACTTC
TRBV3-1/TRBV3-2	NA	once	TRBJ1-2	CASSPTGTYGYTF	TGTGCCAGCAGCCCCACAGGTACATATGGCTACACCTTC
TRBV2	NA	NA	TRBJ1-5	CASRGAVDSNQPQHF	TGTGCCAGCAGGGGGGCCGTAGATAGCAATCAGCCCCAGCATTTT
TRBV5-4	TRBD1	NA	TRBJ2-5	CASSMNRDRVQETQYF	TGTGCCAGCAGTATGAACCGGGACAGAGTACAAGAGACCCAGTACTTC
TRBV5-1	TRBD1	NA	TRBJ2-5	CASSLTGGGETQYF	TGCGCCAGCAGCTTGACAGGGGGTGGGGAGACCCAGTACTTC
TRBV19	NA	NA	TRBJ1-1	CASSITNQLVAFF	TGTGCCAGTAGTATTACGAATCAGTTGGTAGCTTTCTTT
TRBV30	NA	NA	TRBJ2-2	CAWSVGASGELFF	TGTGCCTGGAGTGTAGGAGCTTCAGGGGAGCTGTTTTTT
TRBV7-8	TRBD2	NA	TRBJ2-4	CASSLARGTTVYF	TGTGCCAGCAGCTTAGCGCGGGGGACTACCGTGTACTTC
TRBV4-3	TRBD2	NA	TRBJ2-7	CASSQGSGSNYEQYF	TGCGCCAGCAGCCAAGGTAGCGGGAGTAATTACGAGCAGTACTTC
TRBV7-9	NA	NA	TRBJ2-2	CASSPDRNTGELFF	TGTGCCAGCAGCCCTGACAGAAACACCGGGGAGCTGTTTTTT